The 20 T cell receptor beta chains below all came from one sample that was sequenced in a study of blood T cell repertoires in COVID-19. Clones were sequenced by immunoSEQ multiplex PCR, and TCRdb holds only the in-frame ones, with some missing. Seen here are around 470,000 clones, about 92% observed once, and the top ten hold approximately 0.55%. The sample taken for sequencing was PBMCs or T cells enriched from blood (not recorded which). The receptor source for this set is a man aged 18 to 35 who had recovered from COVID-19.

The chain joins TRBV11-2 to TRBJ1-3; no clear D. CDR1 SGHAT and CDR2 FQNNGV come from the germline V gene. The germline V and J ends were trimmed by 6 bases and 0 bases, with 3 bases remaining between them. The CDR3 sequence is 12 residues long. CDR3 in amino acids: CASRRSGNTIYF. The CDR3 bases are TGTGCCAGCAGGCGCTCTGGAAACACCATATATTTT.

This chain links TRBV2 with TRBJ2-2; possible D gene TRBD1, 5 bases. V dropped 8 bases and J dropped 6 bases, with 10 bases sitting between them. The germline V gene encodes CDR1 SNHLY and CDR2 FYNNEI. The CDR3 spans 12 residues. The DNA of the CDR3 is TGTGCCAGCCTAGGGGCCCCCGGGGAGCTGTTTTTT. Its translation: CASLGAPGELFF.

V usage is TRBV2 and J usage is TRBJ1-5; 12 nucleotides align to TRBD1. The germline V gene encodes CDR1 SNHLY and CDR2 FYNNEI. After removal of 2 bases from V and 6 bases from J, the junction contained 5 bases not matched to a gene. CDR3 size: 16 residues. Here the CDR3 reads CASSEHGTGGIQPQHF. The CDR3 DNA reads TGTGCCAGCAGTGAACACGGGACAGGGGGCATTCAGCCCCAGCATTTT.

V is TRBV2 and J is TRBJ2-1, with 7 nucleotides matching TRBD1. CDR1 is SNHLY and CDR2 is FYNNEI in the germline V gene. The CDR3 covers 13 residues. V shed 4 bases, J shed 7 bases, and the junction held 4 bases outside the gene matches. The CDR3 loop is CASSGDSPNEQFF. As DNA, the CDR3 is TGTGCCAGCAGTGGGGACAGTCCGAATGAGCAGTTCTTC.

The chain has TRBV12-5 and TRBJ1-1, with a tentative D call TRBD1 (5 bases). V lost 4 bases and J 0 bases, leaving 9 bases between the germline ends. Germline CDR1 LGHNT, CDR2 FRNRAP. This CDR3 region has 14 residues. CDR3: CASGSDSLNTEAFF. The CDR3 nucleotides read TGTGCTAGTGGTTCCGACAGCCTGAACACTGAAGCTTTCTTT.

This chain links TRBV30 with TRBJ2-4; possible D gene TRBD2, 6 bases. CDR3 size: 16 residues. V lost 3 bases and J 8 bases, leaving 23 bases between the germline ends. Per germline, CDR1 GTSNPN and CDR2 SVGIG (reference sequence). The CDR3 protein is CAWRGGRGSNVDIQYF. The CDR3 DNA is TGTGCCTGGAGAGGAGGGCGGGGTAGTAACGTGGACATTCAGTACTTC.

This chain links TRBV6-5 with TRBJ1-2, with TRBD1 matching over 8 bases. The CDR3 loop spans 13 amino acids. In germline, CDR1 is MNHEY, CDR2 SVGAGI. The V segment lost 7 bases and the J segment 6 bases; nucleotides outside the gene matches: 7. CDR3 amino acids: CASTRTGINGYTF. CDR3 bases: TGTGCCAGCACCCGGACAGGGATTAATGGCTACACCTTC.

This clone was seen a single time. This chain links TRBV11-2 with TRBJ1-5, with TRBD1 identical over 7 bases. CDR1 and CDR2 (germline): SGHAT, FQNNGV. This CDR3 contains 18 residues. The V and J ends lost 5 bases and 4 bases, in that order; junction bases with no gene match: 17. This chain's CDR3 is CASSPYRPGTVRNQPQHF. The CDR3 bases are TGTGCCAGCAGCCCATACCGCCCCGGGACAGTCAGGAATCAGCCCCAGCATTTT.

The chain has TRBV7-2 and TRBJ1-6, with D maybe TRBD1 (6 bases). Germline V CDR1 and CDR2: SGHTA, FQGNSA. V lost 3 bases, J lost 6 bases, and 9 bases lay in between. This CDR3 has 14 amino acids. The CDR3 reads CASSLGHPNSPLHF. The CDR3 DNA reads as TGTGCCAGCAGCTTGGGACATCCTAATTCACCCCTCCACTTT.

The chain uses TRBV5-1 and TRBJ1-2, with D possibly TRBD1 on 5 matching bases. This CDR3 is built from 16 residues. Germline V gene sequence: CDR1 SGHRS, CDR2 YFSETQ. V was clipped by 0 bases and J by 4 bases, with 16 bases between them. The CDR3 DNA reads as TGCGCCAGCAGCTTGGGAGCCAGGGTCAACGGCTATGGCTACACCTTC. Encoded protein: CASSLGARVNGYGYTF.

The V call is TRBV19, the J call TRBJ2-1; D perhaps matches TRBD1 (5 bases). There are 11 residues in the CDR3. In germline, CDR1 is LNHDA, CDR2 SQIVND (reference sequence). Trimming stripped 4 bases from V and 10 bases from J, with 8 bases between. The CDR3 protein is CASSNGAEQFF. The CDR3 DNA follows: TGTGCCAGTAGTAATGGGGCAGAGCAGTTCTTC.

The chain has TRBV10-3 and TRBJ2-2; 9 nucleotides match TRBD2. Germline assignment: CDR1 ENHRY and CDR2 SYGVKD. This CDR3 contains 13 residues. V was pared by 10 bases and J by 5 bases, with 5 bases of the junction left unmatched. The CDR3 DNA follows: TGTGCCACTCGGCTAGCGGGGACCGGGGAGCTGTTTTTT. Translated: CATRLAGTGELFF.

The chain uses TRBV9 and TRBJ2-2, with 7 bases lining up with TRBD1. The CDR3 spans 17 residues. Per the germline V gene, CDR1 is SGDLS and CDR2 is YYNGEE. V shed 0 bases, J shed 1 base, and the junction held 6 bases outside the gene matches. The CDR3: CASSVGVQGVNTGELFF. The CDR3, as DNA: TGTGCCAGCAGCGTAGGAGTTCAGGGGGTGAACACCGGGGAGCTGTTTTTT.

This clone was seen only once. The gene calls are TRBV6-6 and TRBJ2-2; D might be TRBD2 (6 bases). The CDR3 is 18 amino acids. Looked up from germline, CDR1 is MNHNY and CDR2 is SVGAGI (reference sequence). V shed 5 bases and J shed 0 bases, with 19 bases lying between them. The CDR3 is CASSPKPHGGTNTGELFF. Written as DNA, the CDR3 is TGTGCCAGCAGTCCTAAGCCCCACGGCGGGACGAACACCGGGGAGCTGTTTTTT.

The chain joins TRBV15 to TRBJ1-2; the D gene is possibly TRBD1 (5 bases). V lost 3 bases to trimming and J lost 7 bases, with 18 bases between them. From germline, CDR1 is LNHNV and CDR2 YYDKDF (reference sequence). CDR3 length equals 15 residues. The CDR3 DNA sequence: TGTGCCACCAGCAGCTCAACTGGGGGGGTTAGTGGCTACACCTTC. Its protein product is CATSSSTGGVSGYTF.

This chain uses TRBV2 with TRBJ1-2, with D tentatively TRBD1 (6 bases). Trimming cost V 4 bases and J 7 bases, with 10 bases left between them. The CDR3 sequence is 12 residues long. Looked up from germline, CDR1 is SNHLY and CDR2 is FYNNEI. The CDR3: CASSGQAVGYTF. In DNA, the CDR3 is TGTGCCAGCAGTGGACAGGCCGTTGGCTACACCTTC.

The chain couples TRBV19 to TRBJ1-2, with 8 bases that match TRBD1. Germline V lookup: CDR1 LNHDA, CDR2 SQIVND (reference sequence). CDR3 length: 12 amino acids. The junction had 3 bases not matched to a gene; V was cut back by 5 bases and J by 7 bases. CDR3 in DNA: TGTGCCAGTAGTGCCGACAGGGGTGGCTACACCTTC. This translates into CASSADRGGYTF.

V usage is TRBV14 and J usage is TRBJ2-2; unclear D gene. V shed 2 bases and J shed 5 bases, with 15 bases lying between them. Germline CDR1 SGHDN, CDR2 FVKESK. CDR3 size: 16 residues. The CDR3 sequence: CASSQRRPGLTGELFF. The CDR3 nucleotides are TGTGCCAGCAGCCAAAGACGGCCAGGCTTGACCGGGGAGCTGTTTTTT.

The rearrangement joins TRBV19 to TRBJ2-1, with TRBD1 as a possible D gene (6 bases). The CDR3 extends over 13 amino acids. Per the germline V gene, CDR1 is LNHDA and CDR2 is SQIVND (reference sequence). The ends were cut back, 7 bases at V and 0 bases at J, with 7 bases in the middle. The chain's CDR3 is CASMDSSYNEQFF. DNA for the CDR3: TGTGCCAGTATGGACAGCTCCTACAATGAGCAGTTCTTC.

The V gene is TRBV15, the J gene TRBJ2-3; 10 bases agree with TRBD2. The trim removed 8 bases at V and 1 base at J, leaving 21 bases unmatched. This CDR3 has 20 amino acids. Germline lookup yields CDR1 LNHNV and CDR2 YYDKDF (reference sequence). CDR3 amino acids: CATRRTPGLAVPRGTDTQYF. The CDR3 DNA reads as TGTGCCACCCGGAGAACCCCTGGACTAGCGGTACCTCGGGGCACAGATACGCAGTATTTT.